The sequence of this TCR beta chain was determined in a study of blood T cell repertoires in COVID-19. The germline CDR1 and CDR2 sequences are MNHNY and SVGAGI (reference sequence). The CDR3 contains 16 residues. Trimming cost V 0 bases and J 0 bases, with 12 bases left between them. Some clones are missing from TCRdb's copy, which holds only in-frame ones; the method was immunoSEQ multiplex PCR. The sample lists about 100,000 clones, around 88% occurring once. The source of this sequence is a human donor in a cohort sampled during active COVID-19. Sequencing was carried out using peripheral blood. V and J are TRBV6-6 and TRBJ2-7; perhaps TRBD2 as D (6 bases). CDR3: CASSYSRDFTSYEQYF. The CDR3 DNA follows: TGTGCCAGCAGTTACTCGAGGGACTTTACCTCCTACGAGCAGTACTTC.